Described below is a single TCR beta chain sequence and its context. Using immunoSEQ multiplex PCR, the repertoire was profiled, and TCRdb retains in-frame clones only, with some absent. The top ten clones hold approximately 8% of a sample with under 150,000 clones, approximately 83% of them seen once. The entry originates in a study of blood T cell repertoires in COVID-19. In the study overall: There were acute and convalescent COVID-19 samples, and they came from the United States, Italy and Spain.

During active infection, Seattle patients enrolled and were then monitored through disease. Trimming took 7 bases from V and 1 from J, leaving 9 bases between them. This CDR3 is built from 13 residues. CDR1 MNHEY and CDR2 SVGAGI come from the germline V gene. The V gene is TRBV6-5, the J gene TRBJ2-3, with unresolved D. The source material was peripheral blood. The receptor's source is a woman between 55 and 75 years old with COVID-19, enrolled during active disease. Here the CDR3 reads CASNPSGTDTQYF. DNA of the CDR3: TGTGCCAGCAATCCCTCTGGCACAGATACGCAGTATTTT.